This TCR beta chain emerged from a study of identical twins. The table lists this clonotype with a few counts. Its antigen remains unidentified. TCRdb redid the calling of the 5' RACE reads with MiXCR, one entry per CDR3 protein. This sample yields 500,000 to 650,000 distinct CDR3 sequences, of which approximately 20% are seen a single time; around 0.5% belongs to the top ten. Findings and caveats of the study: The study based its conclusions on cross-sectional statistical analysis and did not follow the same donors.

Trimming cost V 4 bases and J 5 bases; bases outside gene matches: 7. The CDR3 extends over 13 amino acids. Per the germline V gene, CDR1 is SQVTM and CDR2 is ANQGSEA. This sample also appeared in a second study, on yellow fever vaccine responses in identical twins.

Sequencing input: CD4+ T cells sorted from blood. The chain recombines TRBV29-1 with TRBJ2-7; the match to TRBD1 covers 8 bases. This TCR came from a woman younger than 35 in good health. Here the CDR3 reads CSVGGRTGNEQYF. The CDR3 DNA follows: TGCAGCGTTGGGGGACGGACAGGGAACGAGCAGTACTTC.